This T cell receptor (beta chain) was observed in a study of radiotherapy plus CTLA-4 blockade in lung cancer. The study, taken as a whole, reports: TCR clones of tumor origin grew in blood after radiotherapy plus ipilimumab.

Generated by immunoSEQ multiplex PCR, the TCRdb table keeps only in-frame clones and is missing some. The sample carries about 88,000 clones, roughly 70% recorded once. Worth noting for this clone: Its antigen is not identified.

Per the germline V gene, CDR1 is MDHEN and CDR2 is SYDVKM. V lost 8 bases and J lost 5, with 15 bases in between. This CDR3 has 13 residues. The sample here was peripheral blood, taken from a patient treated with radiotherapy plus ipilimumab. The chain carries TRBV28 and TRBJ2-5; D gene unclear. The clonotype was recovered from a human donor with non-small cell lung cancer that progressed on radiotherapy plus ipilimumab. Here the CDR3 DNA reads TGTGCCAGCGGAACTTCCCCCCCCGAGACCCAGTACTTC. It encodes CASGTSPPETQYF.